This T cell receptor (beta chain) was captured by sequencing in a study of response to subunit inactivated influenza vaccine. One entry per CDR3 protein, called by TCRdb with MiXCR from the RT-PCR reads. The sample carries more than 450,000 distinct CDR3 sequences, approximately 12% recorded once. The CDR3 extends over 16 amino acids. Germline CDR1 is LNHDA and CDR2 is SQIVND (reference sequence). V was cut by 3 bases and J by 0 bases, with 12 bases left in between. Overall study results and limits: The authors proposed limited new T cell recruitment per seasonal influenza vaccination.

Notes on this clonotype: Its matching antigen is unknown.

V usage is TRBV19 and J usage is TRBJ1-5; D gene uncertain. This specimen was PBMCs from blood, taken on the day of vaccination. The TCR originated in a man aged 50 or older who received an inactivated influenza vaccine. CDR3 DNA: TGTGCCAGTAGTATTCTAGGCGGAAATAGCAATCAGCCCCAGCATTTT. It is translated as CASSILGGNSNQPQHF.